This entry lists 10 T cell receptor beta chains sequenced from one sample in a study of CD8+CD57+ T cells in acquired aplastic anemia (dated by TCRdb to 2017 to 2018). The data were produced on an Illumina HiSeq 2000. Genomic DNA was used as template for profiling of TCR beta VDJ combinations and CDR3 sequences. TCRdb reran the public reads through fastp at Q25 and MiXCR, keeping productive beta chains. Identical CDR3 proteins give one entry, which carries the most common genes and DNA. This sample holds approximately 100,000 distinct CDR3 sequences; less than 75% were observed only once. 65% of the sample lies in the top ten. The patients picked for sequencing were ones in whom flow cytometry had shown an expansion of CD8+CD57+ cells. The material sequenced was sorted CD4+, CD8+, or CD8+CD57+ T cells (not recorded which) from PBMCs. These receptors came from a human donor with aplastic anemia.

The rearrangement uses TRBV19 and TRBJ1-2; 8 nucleotides align to TRBD1. V was clipped by 5 bases and J by 2 bases; unmatched bases: 7. The length of the CDR3 is 15 residues. Germline V gives CDR1 LNHDA, CDR2 SQIVND (reference sequence). Here the CDR3 DNA reads TGTGCCAGTAGTTTCCAGGGACAGGCCAACTATGGCTACACCTTC. Translating it yields CASSFQGQANYGYTF.

This clonotype was seen a handful of times. V gene TRBV24-1 combines with J gene TRBJ2-1; 8 bases are shared with TRBD1. Germline CDR1 is KGHDR and CDR2 is SFDVKD. This CDR3 is 15 amino acids long. After removal of 3 bases from V and 8 bases from J, the junction contained 8 bases not matched to a gene. The CDR3 here is CATSDLDRGRDEQFF. The DNA for the CDR3 is TGTGCCACCAGTGATCTCGACAGGGGTCGTGATGAGCAGTTCTTC.

This clonotype was counted only a few times. The rearrangement joins TRBV2 to TRBJ2-7; no firm D call. The V and J ends lost 0 bases and 3 bases respectively, with 15 bases between them. This CDR3 comprises 16 residues. Germline-derived CDR1 and CDR2 are SNHLY and FYNNEI. This CDR3 reads CASSEATSWMGYEQYF. The CDR3 DNA follows: TGTGCCAGCAGTGAAGCGACCAGCTGGATGGGCTACGAGCAGTACTTC.

The chain recombines TRBV10-1 with TRBJ2-7; TRBD2 might be the D (5 bases). The CDR3 has 14 amino acids. The V end lost 3 bases, the J end lost 2 bases, and 11 bases lay between the germline ends. Germline V CDR1 and CDR2: WNHNN, SYGVQD (reference sequence). CDR3: CASSELALTYEQYF. In nucleotides, the CDR3 is TGCGCCAGCAGTGAATTAGCGCTTACCTACGAGCAGTACTTC.

This rearrangement joins TRBV7-8 to TRBJ1-2, with D maybe TRBD1 (5 bases). This CDR3 region has 14 residues. Germline CDR1 and CDR2: SGHVS and FQNEAQ. V lost 2 bases and J 4 bases, leaving 11 bases between the germline ends. In nucleotides, the CDR3 is TGTGCCAGCAGCTTACCAGACAGCAGCTATGGCTACACCTTC. Protein sequence: CASSLPDSSYGYTF.

This clonotype came up many times. The chain recombines TRBV7-6 with TRBJ2-7; 9 bases line up with TRBD1. Germline V gives CDR1 SGHVS, CDR2 FNYEAQ. J was trimmed by 3 bases and V by 1 base; bases with no gene match: 1. This CDR3 spans 14 amino acids. The chain's CDR3 is CASSLGTGVYEQYF. The CDR3 nucleotides are TGTGCCAGCAGCTTAGGGACAGGGGTCTACGAGCAGTACTTC.

This clonotype has just one count. This sequence joins TRBV2 and TRBJ2-1; the match to TRBD2 covers 13 bases. The CDR3 has 15 amino acids. Germline V gene data show CDR1 as SNHLY and CDR2 as FYNNEI. The J segment lost 9 bases and the V segment lost 4 bases, leaving 6 bases of the junction unmatched. The CDR3 DNA follows: TGTGCCAGCAGTGGAACTAGCGGGAGGGACAGTGAGCAGTTCTTC. The encoded protein is CASSGTSGRDSEQFF. Based on the CDR3 plus reference TRBV2 and TRBJ2-1, the full variable domain is EPEVTQTPSHQVTQMGQEVILRCVPISNHLYFYWYRQILGQKVEFLVSFYNNEISEKSEIFDDQFSVERPDGSNFTLKIRSTKLEDSAMYFCASSGTSGRDSEQFFGPGTRLTVL.

This clonotype was detected only a few times. The V call is TRBV7-3, the J call TRBJ2-2, with D perhaps TRBD1 (6 bases). There are 13 residues in the CDR3. V dropped 5 bases and J dropped 6 bases, with 10 bases sitting between them. In germline, CDR1 is SGHTA, CDR2 FQGTGA. The CDR3 loop is CASSNTGSGELFF. As DNA, the CDR3 is TGTGCCAGCAGCAACACAGGGTCCGGGGAGCTGTTTTTT.

The CDR3 DNA follows: TGTGCCAGCAGCGTAGGTCCCATTAGCACAGATACGCAGTATTTT. This codes for CASSVGPISTDTQYF. The chain links TRBV2 to TRBJ2-3; the D is unclear. The germline CDR1 and CDR2 sequences are SNHLY and FYNNEI. There are 15 residues in the CDR3. V lost 6 bases and J lost 0, with 13 bases in between.

The chain recombines TRBV7-2 with TRBJ2-1, with D unresolved. Germline V CDR1 and CDR2: SGHTA, FQGNSA. There are 15 residues in the CDR3. V lost 1 base, J lost 0 bases, and 7 bases lay in between. The CDR3 loop is CASSLGASSYNEQFF. The CDR3 nucleotides are TGTGCCAGCAGCTTAGGGGCGAGCTCCTACAATGAGCAGTTCTTC. The full variable domain, in which reference TRBV7-2 and TRBJ2-1 provide the parts outside the CDR3, is GAGVSQSPSNKVTEKGKDVELRCDPISGHTALYWYRQSLGQGLEFLIYFQGNSAPDKSGLPSDRFSAERTGGSVSTLTIQRTQQEDSAVYLCASSLGASSYNEQFFGPGTRLTVL.